Sequencing of this T cell receptor (beta chain) was carried out in a study of blood T cell repertoires in COVID-19. Study as a whole: Acute and convalescent COVID-19 samples came from the United States, Italy and Spain.

Trimming took 4 bases from V and 4 from J; bases not matched to a gene: 6. Germline V gene sequence: CDR1 LNHDA, CDR2 SQIVND (reference sequence). This CDR3 spans 15 amino acids. Measured with immunoSEQ multiplex PCR; TCRdb has only the in-frame clones, and not every one. The sample shows under 250,000 clones, more than 70% of them seen only once. This chain uses TRBV19 with TRBJ1-5; the match to TRBD1 covers 8 bases. This receptor was identified in a woman of 80 years or more with acute or convalescent COVID-19. Sequencing was done on a sample of peripheral blood. As DNA, the CDR3 is TGTGCCAGTAGTAGGGGCCGACAGGGGAATCAGCCCCAGCATTTT. It codes for CASSRGRQGNQPQHF.